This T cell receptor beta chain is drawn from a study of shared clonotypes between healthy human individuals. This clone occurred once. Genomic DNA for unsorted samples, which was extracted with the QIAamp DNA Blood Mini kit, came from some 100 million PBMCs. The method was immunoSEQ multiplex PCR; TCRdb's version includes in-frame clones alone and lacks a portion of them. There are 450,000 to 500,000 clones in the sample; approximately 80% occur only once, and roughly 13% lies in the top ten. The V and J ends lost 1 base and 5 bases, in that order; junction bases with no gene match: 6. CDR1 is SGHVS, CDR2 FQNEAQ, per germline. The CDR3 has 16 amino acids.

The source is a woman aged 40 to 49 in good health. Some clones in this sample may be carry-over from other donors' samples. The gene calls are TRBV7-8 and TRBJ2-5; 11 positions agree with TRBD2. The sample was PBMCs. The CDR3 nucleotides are TGTGCCAGCAGCTTAGGAACTAGCGGGAGCCTGGAGACCCAGTACTTC. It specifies CASSLGTSGSLETQYF. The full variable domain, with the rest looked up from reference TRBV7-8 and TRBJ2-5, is GAGVSQSPRYKVAKRGQDVALRCDPISGHVSLFWYQQALGQGPEFLTYFQNEAQLDKSGLPSDRFFAERPEGSVSTLKIQRTQQEDSAVYLCASSLGTSGSLETQYFGPGTRLLVL.